The 22 T cell receptor beta chains given below trace back to one sample, sequenced in a study of shared clonotypes between healthy human individuals. Generated by immunoSEQ multiplex PCR, the TCRdb table keeps only in-frame clones and is missing some. There are 1,400,000 or so clones in the sample; around 98.5% occur only once, and under 0.45% lies in the top ten. The material sequenced was naive CD4+ T cells sorted from blood. The subset here: CD45RA+ positively selected. Every receptor here comes from a young man in good health.

The rearrangement joins TRBV4-3 to TRBJ2-7; D may be TRBD2 (6 bases). The germline V gene encodes CDR1 LGHNA and CDR2 YSLEER. Trimming left V 0 bases short and J 5 bases short, with 11 bases between. This CDR3 is 14 amino acids long. The CDR3 nucleotides read TGCGCCAGCAGCCAAGAAGAGTGGGAGGACGAGCAGTACTTC. It codes for CASSQEEWEDEQYF.

This chain connects TRBV10-3 to TRBJ1-2; 7 nucleotides line up with TRBD1. The germline V gene has CDR1 ENHRY and CDR2 SYGVKD. This CDR3 is built from 13 residues. Trimming removed 6 bases from V and 4 bases from J; junction bases left unmatched: 5. The CDR3 DNA follows: TGTGCCATCAGCTCCTGGACAGGCTATGGCTACACCTTC. Its protein product is CAISSWTGYGYTF.

This clone has only one observation. The chain recombines TRBV11-2 with TRBJ2-5; D ambiguous. Germline CDR1 is SGHAT and CDR2 is FQNNGV. V was trimmed by 5 bases and J by 5 bases, leaving 18 bases between them. This CDR3 is 15 amino acids long. This CDR3 is CASSPTAWAGETQYF. Here the CDR3 DNA reads TGTGCCAGCAGCCCAACAGCCTGGGCCGGGGAGACCCAGTACTTC.

The J gene is TRBJ2-7, the V gene TRBV4-3; the D gene is possibly TRBD1 (6 bases). V was clipped by 0 bases and J by 3 bases, with 9 bases between them. Germline values: CDR1 LGHNA, CDR2 YSLEER. This CDR3 spans 14 amino acids. CDR3 bases: TGCGCCAGCAGCCAAGAATACAGGGTCTACGAGCAGTACTTC. Protein sequence: CASSQEYRVYEQYF.

This sequence joins TRBV5-4 and TRBJ1-3, with D maybe TRBD1 (5 bases). Looked up from germline, CDR1 is SGHNT and CDR2 is YYREEE (reference sequence). This CDR3 comprises 14 residues. V dropped 3 bases and J dropped 7 bases, with 14 bases sitting between them. CDR3 sequence (DNA): TGTGCCAGCAGCTGGGCCGGGGCCCCCAACACCATATATTTT. Protein: CASSWAGAPNTIYF.

This chain uses TRBV6-5 with TRBJ1-2; the D gene is possibly TRBD1 (5 bases). Trimming removed 6 bases at V and 6 bases at J, with 14 bases between. The CDR3 is 13 residues long. Germline CDR1 and CDR2: MNHEY and SVGAGI. CDR3 residues: CASSAGAINGYTF. The CDR3 DNA follows: TGTGCCAGCAGCGCCGGGGCCATAAATGGCTACACCTTC.

The chain joins TRBV18 to TRBJ2-7; D remains ambiguous. The germline gives CDR1 KGHSH, CDR2 LQKENI. There are 15 residues in the CDR3. Trimming removed 3 bases at V and 3 bases at J, with 15 bases between. CDR3 loop: CASSPWLVEVYEQYF. CDR3 bases: TGTGCCAGCTCACCTTGGTTAGTGGAAGTCTACGAGCAGTACTTC.

For this clone: Distinct nucleotide sequences in the sample also encode this CDR3. The chain carries TRBV5-1 and TRBJ2-5; TRBD1 aligns across 7 bases. CDR3 length: 14 amino acids. J gave up 4 bases and V 3 bases, and 6 bases lay outside the gene matches. Germline V gene lookup returns CDR1 SGHRS and CDR2 YFSETQ. The DNA of the CDR3 is TGCGCCAGCAGCTCAACAGGGGTTAGAGAGACCCAGTACTTC. Its protein product is CASSSTGVRETQYF.

Turning to this clone: This specimen includes other DNA sequences encoding the same CDR3. The chain recombines TRBV7-2 with TRBJ2-7, with TRBD1 matching over 8 bases. With 5 bases clipped from V and 5 bases from J, the junction kept 8 bases outside the gene matches. Looked up from germline, CDR1 is SGHTA and CDR2 is FQGNSA. The CDR3 is made up of 14 amino acids. The CDR3: CASSPDRGRDEQYF. In DNA, the CDR3 is TGTGCCAGCAGCCCCGACAGGGGAAGAGACGAGCAGTACTTC.

The J gene is TRBJ2-4, the V gene TRBV20-1; no definite D call. CDR1 is DFQATT and CDR2 is SNEGSKA in the germline V gene (reference sequence). CDR3 length equals 10 residues. The V end was cut by 1 base, the J end by 9 bases, with 4 bases between. The CDR3 DNA reads TGCAGTGCTAGAGTCGGCATTCAGTACTTC. Protein: CSARVGIQYF.

CDR3 coding DNA: TGTGCCAGCAGCTTAATGGGCTCTGGGGCCAACGTCCTGACTTTC. This sequence encodes CASSLMGSGANVLTF. The chain carries TRBV11-2 and TRBJ2-6; the D is unclear. Germline-derived CDR1 and CDR2 are SGHAT and FQNNGV. This CDR3 has 15 amino acids. The V and J ends lost 2 bases and 0 bases respectively, with 5 bases between them.

This clone was observed a single time. V and J are TRBV11-2 and TRBJ1-4; D might be TRBD1 (5 bases). CDR1 SGHAT and CDR2 FQNNGV come from the germline V gene. V was cut by 7 bases and J by 4 bases, with 10 bases left in between. CDR3 size: 13 residues. The CDR3 sequence: CASTLTVNEKLFF. CDR3 DNA sequence: TGTGCCAGCACCTTGACAGTTAATGAAAAACTGTTTTTT.

The V and J genes are TRBV7-3 and TRBJ2-2; D perhaps matches TRBD2 (6 bases). Germline values: CDR1 SGHTA, CDR2 FQGTGA. V lost 3 bases and J 5 bases, leaving 16 bases between the germline ends. The CDR3 sequence is 16 residues long. The CDR3 is CASSFRGSGLTGELFF. DNA for the CDR3: TGTGCCAGCAGCTTCCGGGGTAGCGGATTAACCGGGGAGCTGTTTTTT. The full variable domain, its missing parts supplied by reference TRBV7-3 and TRBJ2-2, is GAGVSQTPSNKVTEKGKYVELRCDPISGHTALYWYRQSLGQGPEFLIYFQGTGAADDSGLPNDRFFAVRPEGSVSTLKIQRTERGDSAVYLCASSFRGSGLTGELFFGEGSRLTVL.

The gene calls are TRBV6-1 and TRBJ2-7, with 7 bases matching TRBD2. Germline loops: CDR1 MNHNS, CDR2 SASEGT. CDR3 length equals 14 residues. J gave up 1 base and V 3 bases, and 3 bases lay outside the gene matches. CDR3 nucleotides: TGTGCCAGCAGTGACAGGGAGGGGTCCTACGAGCAGTACTTC. It is translated as CASSDREGSYEQYF.

This clone came up once. The chain links TRBV5-4 to TRBJ2-2, with D unresolved. Trimming removed 5 bases from V and 0 bases from J, with 8 bases in between. CDR3 length: 14 amino acids. Germline assignment: CDR1 SGHNT and CDR2 YYREEE (reference sequence). This CDR3 reads CASRFTSNTGELFF. The CDR3 region has the DNA TGTGCCAGCAGATTTACTTCGAACACCGGGGAGCTGTTTTTT.

This clone has just one count. The rearrangement joins TRBV2 to TRBJ2-5; 7 bases fit TRBD2. Unmatched junction bases numbered 13, after V lost 9 bases and J lost 0 bases. The germline V gene has CDR1 SNHLY and CDR2 FYNNEI. The CDR3 contains 16 residues. The CDR3 loop reads CARGLTLRNNQETQYF. DNA of the CDR3: TGTGCCAGGGGACTAACCCTAAGGAATAACCAAGAGACCCAGTACTTC.

V gene TRBV6-1 combines with J gene TRBJ1-5; D is unresolved. The CDR3 has 13 amino acids. Trimming shortened V by 8 bases and J by 7 bases, and 15 bases separated the two germline ends. Per germline, CDR1 MNHNS and CDR2 SASEGT. In DNA form, the CDR3 reads TGTGCCAGCGCGCGAGAGGTCATACAGCCCCAGCATTTT. Translating gives CASAREVIQPQHF.

This clone was observed a handful of times. At the DNA level, this CDR3 is encoded by other sequences in the same sample as well. The chain joins TRBV10-2 to TRBJ2-7; D is unclear. V was trimmed by 2 bases and J by 3 bases, leaving 5 bases between them. This CDR3 spans 12 amino acids. Per the germline V gene, CDR1 is WSHSY and CDR2 is SAAADI. CDR3 bases: TGCGCCAGCAGTGAGACCGGCTACGAGCAGTACTTC. Protein sequence: CASSETGYEQYF.

The chain recombines TRBV7-6 with TRBJ2-3; TRBD2 aligns across 10 bases. Trimming at V came to 0 bases and at J to 5 bases, leaving 14 bases not matched to a gene. This CDR3 has 19 residues. Germline V gene data show CDR1 as SGHVS and CDR2 as FNYEAQ. CDR3 in DNA: TGTGCCAGCAGCTTAGCCGGGGTTTCAACTAGCGGGAAGGGAGATACGCAGTATTTT. Encoded protein: CASSLAGVSTSGKGDTQYF.

This clone was counted a single time. The chain uses TRBV2 and TRBJ2-7; no clear D gene. This CDR3 comprises 14 residues. Trimming pared 2 bases from V and 2 bases from J, leaving 10 bases between. Germline CDR1 reads SNHLY; CDR2 reads FYNNEI. The CDR3 DNA follows: TGTGCCAGCAGTGAAACCGAAAACCCCTACGAGCAGTACTTC. It specifies CASSETENPYEQYF.

This rearrangement joins TRBV2 to TRBJ1-2; 10 bases match TRBD1. V lost 5 bases to trimming and J lost 5 bases; unmatched junction nucleotides: 8. CDR3 size: 15 residues. Germline V gene lookup returns CDR1 SNHLY and CDR2 FYNNEI. The DNA of the CDR3 is TGTGCCAGCAGTCCCTATCCGGGACAGGGGTATGGCTACACCTTC. It is translated as CASSPYPGQGYGYTF.

CDR3: CASRAAGGASYEQYF. Written as DNA, the CDR3 is TGTGCCAGCCGCGCGGCAGGAGGGGCCTCCTACGAGCAGTACTTC. The genes are TRBV18 and TRBJ2-7; D may be TRBD2 (6 bases). Per germline, CDR1 KGHSH and CDR2 LQKENI. The V end was cut by 8 bases, the J end by 0 bases, with 17 bases between. The CDR3 sequence is 15 residues long.